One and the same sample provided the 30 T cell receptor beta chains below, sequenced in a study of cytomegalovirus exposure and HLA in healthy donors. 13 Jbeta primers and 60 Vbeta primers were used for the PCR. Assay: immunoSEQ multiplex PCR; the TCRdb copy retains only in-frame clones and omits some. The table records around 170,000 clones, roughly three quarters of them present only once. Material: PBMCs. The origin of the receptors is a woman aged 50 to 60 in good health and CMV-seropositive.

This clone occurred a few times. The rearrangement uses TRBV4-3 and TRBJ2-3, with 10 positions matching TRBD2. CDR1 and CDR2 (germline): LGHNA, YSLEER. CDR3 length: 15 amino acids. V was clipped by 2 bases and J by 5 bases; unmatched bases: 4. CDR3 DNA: TGCGCCAGCAGCCAACAGCGGGAGGGCCAAGATACGCAGTATTTT. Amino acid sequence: CASSQQREGQDTQYF.

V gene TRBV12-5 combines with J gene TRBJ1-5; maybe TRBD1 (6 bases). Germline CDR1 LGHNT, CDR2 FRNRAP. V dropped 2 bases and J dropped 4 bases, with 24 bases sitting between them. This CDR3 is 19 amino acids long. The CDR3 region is CASGLNRFGGRGLNQPQHF. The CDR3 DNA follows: TGTGCTAGTGGTTTGAACAGGTTTGGGGGGCGGGGGCTTAATCAGCCCCAGCATTTT.

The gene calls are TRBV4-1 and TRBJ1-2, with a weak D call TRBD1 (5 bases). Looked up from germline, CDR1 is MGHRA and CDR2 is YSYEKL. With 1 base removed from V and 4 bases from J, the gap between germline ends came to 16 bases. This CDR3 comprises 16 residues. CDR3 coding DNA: TGCGCCAGCAGCCAAGCTGAGACAGAGCTTGCCTATGGCTACACCTTC. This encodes CASSQAETELAYGYTF.

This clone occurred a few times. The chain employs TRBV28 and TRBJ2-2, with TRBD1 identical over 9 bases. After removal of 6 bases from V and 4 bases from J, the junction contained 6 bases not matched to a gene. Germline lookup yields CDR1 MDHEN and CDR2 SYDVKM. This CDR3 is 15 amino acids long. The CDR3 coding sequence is TGTGCCAGCAGGCAGACAGGGGGGACCACCGGGGAGCTGTTTTTT. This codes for CASRQTGGTTGELFF.

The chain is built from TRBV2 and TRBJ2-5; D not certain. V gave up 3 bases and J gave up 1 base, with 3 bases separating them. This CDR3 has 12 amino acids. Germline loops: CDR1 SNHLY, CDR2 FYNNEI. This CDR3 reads CASSDSQETQYF. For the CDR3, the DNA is TGTGCCAGCAGTGACAGCCAAGAGACCCAGTACTTC.

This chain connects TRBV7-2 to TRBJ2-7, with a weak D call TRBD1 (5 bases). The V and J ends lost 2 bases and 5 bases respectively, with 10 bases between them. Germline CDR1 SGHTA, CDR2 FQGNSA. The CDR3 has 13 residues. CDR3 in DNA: TGTGCCAGCAGCTTACACGTGGACAACGAGCAGTACTTC. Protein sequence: CASSLHVDNEQYF. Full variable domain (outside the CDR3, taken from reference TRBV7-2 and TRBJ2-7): GAGVSQSPSNKVTEKGKDVELRCDPISGHTALYWYRQSLGQGLEFLIYFQGNSAPDKSGLPSDRFSAERTGGSVSTLTIQRTQQEDSAVYLCASSLHVDNEQYFGPGTRLTVT.

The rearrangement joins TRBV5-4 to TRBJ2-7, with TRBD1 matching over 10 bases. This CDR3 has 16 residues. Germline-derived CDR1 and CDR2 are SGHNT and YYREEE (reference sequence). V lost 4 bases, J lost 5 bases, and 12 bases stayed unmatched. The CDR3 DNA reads TGTGCCAGCAGCCCCAAACCACCGACAGGGGGCGACGAGCAGTACTTC. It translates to CASSPKPPTGGDEQYF. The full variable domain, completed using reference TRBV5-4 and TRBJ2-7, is ETGVTQSPTHLIKTRGQQVTLRCSSQSGHNTVSWYQQALGQGPQFIFQYYREEENGRGNFPPRFSGLQFPNYSSELNVNALELDDSALYLCASSPKPPTGGDEQYFGPGTRLTVT.

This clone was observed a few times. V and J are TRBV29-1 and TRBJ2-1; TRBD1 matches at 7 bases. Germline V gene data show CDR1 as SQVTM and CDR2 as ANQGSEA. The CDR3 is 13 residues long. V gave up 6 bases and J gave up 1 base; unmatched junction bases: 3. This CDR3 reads CSVDRASYNEQFF. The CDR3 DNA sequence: TGCAGCGTAGACAGGGCTTCCTACAATGAGCAGTTCTTC.

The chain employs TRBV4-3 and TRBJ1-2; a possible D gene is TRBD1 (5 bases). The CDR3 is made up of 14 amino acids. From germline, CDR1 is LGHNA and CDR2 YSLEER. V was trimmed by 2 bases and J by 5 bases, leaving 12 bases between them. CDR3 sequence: CASSQFGGGYGYTF. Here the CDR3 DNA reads TGCGCCAGCAGCCAATTCGGGGGAGGGTATGGCTACACCTTC.

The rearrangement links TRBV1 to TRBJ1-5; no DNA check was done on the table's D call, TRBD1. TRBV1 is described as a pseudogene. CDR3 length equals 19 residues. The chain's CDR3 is CTSSQEGVAWQGYGQPQHF. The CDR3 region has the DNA TGCACCAGCAGCCAAGAAGGTGTTGCGTGGCAGGGGTACGGTCAGCCCCAGCATTTT.

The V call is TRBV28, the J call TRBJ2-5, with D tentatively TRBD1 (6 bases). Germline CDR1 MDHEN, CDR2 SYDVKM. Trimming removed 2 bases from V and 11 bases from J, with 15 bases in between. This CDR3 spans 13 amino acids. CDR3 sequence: CASSLPNTGPQYF. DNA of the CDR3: TGTGCCAGCAGTTTACCTAATACAGGGCCTCAGTACTTC.

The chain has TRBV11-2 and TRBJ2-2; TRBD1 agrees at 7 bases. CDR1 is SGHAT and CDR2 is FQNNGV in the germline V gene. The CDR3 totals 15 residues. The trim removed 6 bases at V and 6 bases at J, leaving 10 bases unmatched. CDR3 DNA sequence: TGTGCCAGCAGATCGCCGGGACAGAGATCCGGGGAGCTGTTTTTT. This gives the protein CASRSPGQRSGELFF.

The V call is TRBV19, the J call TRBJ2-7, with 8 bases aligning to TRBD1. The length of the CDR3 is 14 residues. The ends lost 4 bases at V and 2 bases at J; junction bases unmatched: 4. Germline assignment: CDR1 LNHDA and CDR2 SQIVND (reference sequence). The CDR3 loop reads CASSRRQGTYEQYF. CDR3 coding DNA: TGTGCCAGTAGTAGGCGACAGGGGACCTACGAGCAGTACTTC.

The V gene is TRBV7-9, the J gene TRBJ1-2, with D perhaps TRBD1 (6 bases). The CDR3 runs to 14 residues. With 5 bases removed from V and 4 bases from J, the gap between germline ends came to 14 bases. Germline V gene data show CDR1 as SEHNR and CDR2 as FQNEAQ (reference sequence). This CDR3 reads CASSPRTVSYGYTF. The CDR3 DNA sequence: TGTGCCAGCAGCCCGCGGACAGTGAGCTATGGCTACACCTTC.

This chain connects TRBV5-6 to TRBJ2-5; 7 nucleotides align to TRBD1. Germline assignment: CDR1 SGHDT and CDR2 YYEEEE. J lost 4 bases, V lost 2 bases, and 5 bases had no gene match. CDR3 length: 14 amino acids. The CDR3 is CASSFLTGRETQYF. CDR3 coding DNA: TGTGCCAGCAGCTTCCTGACAGGGAGAGAGACCCAGTACTTC.

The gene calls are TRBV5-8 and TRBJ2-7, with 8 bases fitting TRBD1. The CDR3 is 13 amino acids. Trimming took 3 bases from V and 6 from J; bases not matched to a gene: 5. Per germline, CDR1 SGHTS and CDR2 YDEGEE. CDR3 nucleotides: TGTGCCAGCAGCTGGGACAGGCTGGGCGAGCAGTACTTC. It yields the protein CASSWDRLGEQYF.

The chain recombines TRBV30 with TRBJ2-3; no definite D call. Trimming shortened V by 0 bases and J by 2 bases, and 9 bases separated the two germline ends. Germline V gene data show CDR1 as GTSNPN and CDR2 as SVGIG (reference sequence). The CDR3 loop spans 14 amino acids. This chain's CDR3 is CAWSVPGDTDTQYF. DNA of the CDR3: TGTGCCTGGAGTGTACCCGGAGACACAGATACGCAGTATTTT.

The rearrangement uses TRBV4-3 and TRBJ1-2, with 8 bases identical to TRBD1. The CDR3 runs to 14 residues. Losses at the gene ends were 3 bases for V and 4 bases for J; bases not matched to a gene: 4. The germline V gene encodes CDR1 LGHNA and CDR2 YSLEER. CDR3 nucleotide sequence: TGCGCCAGCAGCCACACGGACAGGGCCTATGGCTACACCTTC. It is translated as CASSHTDRAYGYTF.

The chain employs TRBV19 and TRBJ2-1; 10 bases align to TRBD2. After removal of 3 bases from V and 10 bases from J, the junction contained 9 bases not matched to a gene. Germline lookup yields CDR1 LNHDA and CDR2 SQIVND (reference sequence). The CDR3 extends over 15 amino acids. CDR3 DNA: TGTGCCAGTAGTATGGGAGCGGGGGGGCCAGGGGAGCAGTTCTTC. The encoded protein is CASSMGAGGPGEQFF. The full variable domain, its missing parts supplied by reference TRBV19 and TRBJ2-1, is DGGITQSPKYLFRKEGQNVTLSCEQNLNHDAMYWYRQDPGQGLRLIYYSQIVNDFQKGDIAEGYSVSREKKESFPLTVTSAQKNPTAFYLCASSMGAGGPGEQFFGPGTRLTVL.

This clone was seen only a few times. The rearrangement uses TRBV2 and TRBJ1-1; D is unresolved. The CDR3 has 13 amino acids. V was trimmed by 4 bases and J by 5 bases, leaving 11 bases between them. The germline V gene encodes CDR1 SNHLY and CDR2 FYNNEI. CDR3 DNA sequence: TGTGCCAGCAGTGTGGGCACGGAAACTGAAGCTTTCTTT. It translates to CASSVGTETEAFF.

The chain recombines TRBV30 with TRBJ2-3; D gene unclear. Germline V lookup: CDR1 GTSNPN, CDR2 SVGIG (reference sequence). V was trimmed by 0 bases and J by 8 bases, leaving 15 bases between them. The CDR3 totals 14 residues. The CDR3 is CAWSVTVEPPTQYF. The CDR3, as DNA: TGTGCCTGGAGTGTTACTGTTGAGCCCCCTACGCAGTATTTT.

The CDR3, as DNA: TGTGCCAGTAGTATAGGTTTGAGATTTTACGAGCAGTACTTC. Protein sequence: CASSIGLRFYEQYF. The V call is TRBV19, the J call TRBJ2-7; unclear D gene. CDR1 LNHDA and CDR2 SQIVND come from the germline V gene (reference sequence). Between the trimmed V and J ends, which lost 1 base and 4 bases, there was a span of 11 bases. CDR3 length equals 14 residues.

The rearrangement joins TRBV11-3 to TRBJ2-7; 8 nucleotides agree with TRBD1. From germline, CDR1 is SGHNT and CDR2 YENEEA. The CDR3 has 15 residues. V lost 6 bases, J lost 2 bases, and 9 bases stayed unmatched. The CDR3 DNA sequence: TGTGCCAGCAGTCAATTGACAGGGGCTGCCTACGAGCAGTACTTC. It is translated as CASSQLTGAAYEQYF.

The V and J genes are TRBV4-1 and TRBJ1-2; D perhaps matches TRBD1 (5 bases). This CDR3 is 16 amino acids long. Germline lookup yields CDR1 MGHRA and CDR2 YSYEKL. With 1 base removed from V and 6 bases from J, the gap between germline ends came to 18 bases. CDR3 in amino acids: CASSQAFSSGGDGYTF. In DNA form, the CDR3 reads TGCGCCAGCAGCCAAGCCTTCTCGTCAGGAGGGGATGGCTACACCTTC.

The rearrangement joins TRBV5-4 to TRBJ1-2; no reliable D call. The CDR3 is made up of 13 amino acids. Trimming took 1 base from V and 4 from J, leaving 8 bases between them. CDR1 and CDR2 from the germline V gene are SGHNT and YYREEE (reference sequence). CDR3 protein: CASSLTRGYGYTF. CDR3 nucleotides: TGTGCCAGCAGCTTGACACGGGGCTATGGCTACACCTTC.

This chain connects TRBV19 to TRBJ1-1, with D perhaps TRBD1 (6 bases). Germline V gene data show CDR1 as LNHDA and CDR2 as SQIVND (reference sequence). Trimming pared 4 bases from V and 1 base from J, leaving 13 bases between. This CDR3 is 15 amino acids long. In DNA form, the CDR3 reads TGTGCCAGTAGTAGGCAGGGGAAGGCGAACACTGAAGCTTTCTTT. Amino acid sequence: CASSRQGKANTEAFF.

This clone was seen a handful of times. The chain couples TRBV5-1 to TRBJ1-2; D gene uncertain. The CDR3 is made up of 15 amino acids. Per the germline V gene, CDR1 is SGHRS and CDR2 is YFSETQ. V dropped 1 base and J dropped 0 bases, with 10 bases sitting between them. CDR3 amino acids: CASSLSPVANYGYTF. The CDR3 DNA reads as TGCGCCAGCAGCTTGAGCCCCGTGGCTAACTATGGCTACACCTTC.

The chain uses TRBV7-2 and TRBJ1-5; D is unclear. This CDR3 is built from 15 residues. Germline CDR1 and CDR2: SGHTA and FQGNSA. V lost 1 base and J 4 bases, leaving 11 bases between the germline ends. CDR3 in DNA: TGTGCCAGCAGCTTAGACGGGGTTGGAAATCAGCCCCAGCATTTT. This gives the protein CASSLDGVGNQPQHF. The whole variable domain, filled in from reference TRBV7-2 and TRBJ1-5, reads GAGVSQSPSNKVTEKGKDVELRCDPISGHTALYWYRQSLGQGLEFLIYFQGNSAPDKSGLPSDRFSAERTGGSVSTLTIQRTQQEDSAVYLCASSLDGVGNQPQHFGDGTRLSIL.

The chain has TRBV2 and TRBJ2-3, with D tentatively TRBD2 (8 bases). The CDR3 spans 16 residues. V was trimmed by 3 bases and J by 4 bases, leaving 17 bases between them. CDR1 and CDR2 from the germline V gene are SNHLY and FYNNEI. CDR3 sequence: CASSDGRATGADTQYF. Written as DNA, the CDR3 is TGTGCCAGCAGTGACGGGAGGGCCACAGGGGCAGATACGCAGTATTTT.

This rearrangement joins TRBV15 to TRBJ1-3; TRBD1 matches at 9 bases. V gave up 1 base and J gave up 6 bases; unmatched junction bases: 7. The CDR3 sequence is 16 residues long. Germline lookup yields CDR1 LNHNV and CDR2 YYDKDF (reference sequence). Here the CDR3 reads CATSRAKTGGLNTIYF. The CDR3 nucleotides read TGTGCCACCAGCAGAGCGAAGACAGGGGGTCTAAACACCATATATTTT.